The 26 T cell receptor beta chains below come from one sample, sequenced in a study of glioma-infiltrating T cells after dendritic cell vaccination. The repertoire was sequenced with immunoSEQ multiplex PCR; TCRdb's copy has only in-frame clones and lacks some. Among roughly 56,000 clones listed, around 85% were seen once. Time point reported: after dendritic cell vaccination, including at tumor progression/relapse. The sample here was blood, taken after dendritic cell vaccination. All receptors derive from a human donor with glioblastoma.

This clone was observed a few times. The genes are TRBV10-3 and TRBJ1-1; 8 bases agree with TRBD1. Germline CDR1 and CDR2: ENHRY and SYGVKD. Germline trimming cut 0 bases from V and 1 base from J; bases unmatched to any gene: 4. The CDR3 runs 16 residues. This chain's CDR3 is CAISESTQGANTEAFF. The CDR3 DNA reads as TGTGCCATCAGTGAGTCGACTCAGGGGGCGAACACTGAAGCTTTCTTT.

This chain uses TRBV4-1 with TRBJ2-7; tentative D call: TRBD1 (6 bases). This CDR3 is built from 15 residues. Trimming shortened V by 1 base and J by 5 bases, and 15 bases separated the two germline ends. Germline-derived CDR1 and CDR2 are MGHRA and YSYEKL. For the CDR3, the DNA is TGCGCCAGCAGCCAAGTTGAGGCACAGGGTGACGAGCAGTACTTC. Translating gives CASSQVEAQGDEQYF.

This chain uses TRBV6-5 with TRBJ1-2; D unresolved. The germline V gene encodes CDR1 MNHEY and CDR2 SVGAGI. The V gene lost 6 bases and the J gene lost 1 base, with 15 bases spanning the gap. The CDR3 sequence is 15 residues long. For the CDR3, the DNA is TGTGCCAGCAGCCTTACAGCGGCCTATAACTATGGCTACACCTTC. This codes for CASSLTAAYNYGYTF.

V gene TRBV5-6 combines with J gene TRBJ2-1, with TRBD1 as a possible D gene (5 bases). CDR3 length equals 13 residues. Germline V lookup: CDR1 SGHDT, CDR2 YYEEEE. The V and J ends lost 3 bases and 5 bases respectively, with 9 bases between them. CDR3: CASSSDRNNEQFF. The CDR3 DNA reads as TGTGCCAGCAGCTCCGACAGAAACAATGAGCAGTTCTTC.

V and J are TRBV6-1 and TRBJ1-2; 7 bases are a match to TRBD1. This CDR3 contains 14 residues. From germline, CDR1 is MNHNS and CDR2 SASEGT. V trimming: 7 bases; J trimming: 9 bases; junction bases outside the gene matches: 14. The CDR3 region is CASNFHQTTGSYTF. In nucleotides, the CDR3 is TGTGCCAGCAATTTCCACCAAACGACAGGGAGCTACACCTTC.

The genes are TRBV5-1 and TRBJ2-3, with D perhaps matching TRBD1 (6 bases). The V and J ends lost 0 bases and 1 base respectively, with 9 bases between them. CDR1 and CDR2 (germline): SGHRS, YFSETQ. CDR3 length: 15 residues. The CDR3 coding sequence is TGCGCCAGCAGCTTGGCAGGGGCCCGCACAGATACGCAGTATTTT. Encoded protein: CASSLAGARTDTQYF.

The chain has TRBV28 and TRBJ2-1; 10 bases match TRBD2. The junction had 5 bases not matched to a gene; V was cut back by 5 bases and J by 4 bases. The CDR3 spans 15 residues. Germline lookup yields CDR1 MDHEN and CDR2 SYDVKM. The DNA for the CDR3 is TGTGCCAGCAGTATCCCTAGCGGGGGTTACAATGAGCAGTTCTTC. Amino acids: CASSIPSGGYNEQFF.

This chain links TRBV1 with TRBJ2-3; the table's D call of TRBD1 was not tested on the DNA. TRBV1 is shown as a pseudogene. The CDR3 is 17 amino acids. The CDR3 DNA follows: TGCACCAGCAGCCAAGCGGGACAGAGACAAAGCACAGATACGCAGTATTTT. This codes for CTSSQAGQRQSTDTQYF.

The V and J genes are TRBV11-3 and TRBJ2-5, with D perhaps matching TRBD2 (5 bases). Trimming took off 10 bases at V and 0 bases at J, with 9 bases between the two ends. There are 12 residues in the CDR3. Germline assignment: CDR1 SGHNT and CDR2 YENEEA. CDR3 bases: TGTGCCACTGCGGGCTACCAAGAGACCCAGTACTTC. Translating it yields CATAGYQETQYF.

V is TRBV9 and J is TRBJ2-4; D is unclear. CDR3 size: 12 residues. The V end was cut by 3 bases, the J end by 9 bases, with 10 bases between. Germline V gene data show CDR1 as SGDLS and CDR2 as YYNGEE. The CDR3 is CASSARSGIQYF. The CDR3 coding sequence is TGTGCCAGCAGCGCCCGGTCGGGCATTCAGTACTTC.

The chain carries TRBV6-1 and TRBJ1-1; D is undetermined. Germline V gene data show CDR1 as MNHNS and CDR2 as SASEGT. Trimming stripped 3 bases from V and 3 bases from J, with 11 bases between. This CDR3 comprises 14 residues. CDR3 coding DNA: TGTGCCAGCAGTGACGGGGTTGTTGACACTGAAGCTTTCTTT. It codes for CASSDGVVDTEAFF.

The chain employs TRBV2 and TRBJ2-7; the D gene is possibly TRBD1 (5 bases). CDR1 and CDR2 from the germline V gene are SNHLY and FYNNEI. V was cut by 7 bases and J by 3 bases, with 13 bases left in between. This CDR3 is built from 13 residues. The CDR3, as DNA: TGTGCCAGCAACATCGACAGCTACTACGAGCAGTACTTC. Amino acid sequence: CASNIDSYYEQYF.

This chain links TRBV4-2 with TRBJ2-3, with a tentative D call TRBD1 (6 bases). Germline V gene sequence: CDR1 LGHNA, CDR2 YNFKEQ. The V gene lost 1 base and the J gene lost 6 bases, with 17 bases spanning the gap. There are 16 residues in the CDR3. CDR3 bases: TGTGCCAGCAGCCAAGGGGCTGGGGGCGGACGGGATACGCAGTATTTT. It yields the protein CASSQGAGGGRDTQYF.

The chain employs TRBV11-3 and TRBJ2-7, with D possibly matching TRBD1 (5 bases). Germline-derived CDR1 and CDR2 are SGHNT and YENEEA. The length of the CDR3 is 16 residues. Trimming removed 1 base at V and 0 bases at J, with 13 bases between. CDR3 in amino acids: CASSLVGARSSYEQYF. CDR3 sequence (DNA): TGTGCCAGCAGCTTAGTTGGGGCTAGGAGCTCCTACGAGCAGTACTTC. Combining the CDR3 with reference TRBV11-3 and TRBJ2-7 gives the whole variable domain EAGVVQSPRYKIIEKKQPVAFWCNPISGHNTLYWYLQNLGQGPELLIRYENEEAVDDSQLPKDRFSAERLKGVDSTLKIQPAELGDSAVYLCASSLVGARSSYEQYFGPGTRLTVT.

The chain employs TRBV10-3 and TRBJ2-5; 7 bases are a match to TRBD2. V trimming: 10 bases; J trimming: 2 bases; junction bases outside the gene matches: 13. Germline V gives CDR1 ENHRY, CDR2 SYGVKD. This CDR3 is 15 amino acids long. The CDR3 loop reads CATSMVAGEQETQYF. The CDR3 DNA is TGTGCCACTTCAATGGTGGCGGGGGAACAAGAGACCCAGTACTTC.

The V gene is TRBV6-6, the J gene TRBJ2-7; 11 bases agree with TRBD1. CDR3 length equals 16 residues. Trimming removed 6 bases from V and 6 bases from J; junction bases left unmatched: 13. The germline CDR1 and CDR2 sequences are MNHNY and SVGAGI (reference sequence). This chain's CDR3 is CASSRDRGRELREQYF. CDR3 DNA sequence: TGTGCCAGCAGCCGGGACAGGGGGAGAGAACTACGCGAGCAGTACTTC.

V is TRBV29-1 and J is TRBJ1-2; D is ambiguous. With 4 bases removed from V and 4 bases from J, the gap between germline ends came to 7 bases. Germline-derived CDR1 and CDR2 are SQVTM and ANQGSEA. This CDR3 has 11 residues. CDR3 sequence reads: CSVGGFYGYTF. For the CDR3, the DNA is TGCAGCGTTGGCGGCTTCTATGGCTACACCTTC. The full variable domain, with the rest looked up from reference TRBV29-1 and TRBJ1-2, is SAVISQKPSRDICQRGTSLTIQCQVDSQVTMMFWYRQQPGQSLTLIATANQGSEATYESGFVIDKFPISRPNLTFSTLTVSNMSPEDSSIYLCSVGGFYGYTFGSGTRLTVV.

This clone was observed once. J is TRBJ1-2 and V is TRBV7-9; the match to TRBD1 covers 8 bases. CDR1 is SEHNR and CDR2 is FQNEAQ in the germline V gene (reference sequence). The CDR3 has 14 residues. V trimming: 4 bases; J trimming: 4 bases; junction bases outside the gene matches: 5. As DNA, the CDR3 is TGTGCCAGCAGCTCCACCGGGACAGGCTATGGCTACACCTTC. This gives the protein CASSSTGTGYGYTF. Complete variable domain (other parts from reference TRBV7-9 and TRBJ1-2): DTGVSQNPRHKITKRGQNVTFRCDPISEHNRLYWYRQTLGQGPEFLTYFQNEAQLEKSRLLSDRFSAERPKGSFSTLEIQRTEQGDSAMYLCASSSTGTGYGYTFGSGTRLTVV.

This clone appeared a single time. The rearrangement joins TRBV5-1 to TRBJ2-7, with D perhaps matching TRBD2 (6 bases). Germline assignment: CDR1 SGHRS and CDR2 YFSETQ. The V end lost 3 bases, the J end lost 1 base, and 8 bases lay between the germline ends. The length of the CDR3 is 13 residues. CDR3 sequence (DNA): TGCGCCAGCAGCTGGGGAGGATCCTACGAGCAGTACTTC. Its translation is CASSWGGSYEQYF. The full variable domain, completed using reference TRBV5-1 and TRBJ2-7, is KAGVTQTPRYLIKTRGQQVTLSCSPISGHRSVSWYQQTPGQGLQFLFEYFSETQRNKGNFPGRFSGRQFSNSRSEMNVSTLELGDSALYLCASSWGGSYEQYFGPGTRLTVT.

The chain combines TRBV21-1 with TRBJ2-3; the table assigns TRBD2, which was not confirmed against the DNA. TRBV21-1 is given as a pseudogene. This CDR3 is 16 amino acids long. This chain's CDR3 is CASSKARGGCTDTQYF. The CDR3 DNA reads as TGTGCCAGCAGCAAAGCTAGGGGGGGCTGCACAGATACGCAGTATTTT.

This clone was seen only once. V gene TRBV28 combines with J gene TRBJ2-7; tentative D call: TRBD2 (6 bases). The CDR3 sequence is 17 residues long. From germline, CDR1 is MDHEN and CDR2 SYDVKM. Trimming cost V 4 bases and J 5 bases, with 24 bases left between them. The CDR3 spells CASSSPSIKGLADEQYF. The DNA of the CDR3 is TGTGCCAGCAGTTCCCCGAGTATCAAAGGGTTAGCGGACGAGCAGTACTTC.

This sequence joins TRBV30 and TRBJ1-2; a weak D match, TRBD1 (6 bases). Per the germline V gene, CDR1 is GTSNPN and CDR2 is SVGIG (reference sequence). This CDR3 is 15 amino acids long. V was pared by 0 bases and J by 4 bases, with 15 bases between. The CDR3 DNA reads as TGTGCCTGGAGTGTACTGGGGGCCCGGTTCTATGGCTACACCTTC. It translates to CAWSVLGARFYGYTF.

This clone has just one count. V gene TRBV11-2 combines with J gene TRBJ1-1; D uncertain. This CDR3 contains 15 residues. V lost 1 base, J lost 4 bases, and 13 bases lay in between. Germline CDR1 is SGHAT and CDR2 is FQNNGV. The CDR3 coding sequence is TGTGCCAGCAGCTTAGTACCAGGCCGGGGCACTGAAGCTTTCTTT. Amino acid sequence: CASSLVPGRGTEAFF.

This chain joins TRBV10-3 and TRBJ1-1; a possible D gene is TRBD1 (5 bases). The germline CDR1 and CDR2 sequences are ENHRY and SYGVKD. This CDR3 comprises 14 residues. Deletions cut 8 bases from V and 5 bases from J, with 18 bases between. The CDR3 DNA is TGTGCCATCGCCCCGGCCCGACAGAAAACTGAAGCTTTCTTT. Encoded protein: CAIAPARQKTEAFF.

The chain employs TRBV7-9 and TRBJ1-3; 9 bases match TRBD1. The V segment lost 5 bases and the J segment 4 bases; nucleotides outside the gene matches: 6. Germline V gene sequence: CDR1 SEHNR, CDR2 FQNEAQ (reference sequence). This CDR3 comprises 15 residues. CDR3 in DNA: TGTGCCAGCAGCGCCCGGGACAGGGCGGGAAACACCATATATTTT. Its protein is CASSARDRAGNTIYF. The complete variable domain, with remaining parts taken from reference TRBV7-9 and TRBJ1-3, reads DTGVSQNPRHKITKRGQNVTFRCDPISEHNRLYWYRQTLGQGPEFLTYFQNEAQLEKSRLLSDRFSAERPKGSFSTLEIQRTEQGDSAMYLCASSARDRAGNTIYFGEGSWLTVV.

The gene calls are TRBV10-3 and TRBJ1-1; 11 bases match TRBD1. CDR3 length: 17 amino acids. Trimming at V came to 2 bases and at J to 5 bases, leaving 10 bases not matched to a gene. Germline V lookup: CDR1 ENHRY, CDR2 SYGVKD. The CDR3 DNA follows: TGTGCCATCAGTGAGACAGACCTGGACAGGGGGCGAACTGAAGCTTTCTTT. It codes for CAISETDLDRGRTEAFF.